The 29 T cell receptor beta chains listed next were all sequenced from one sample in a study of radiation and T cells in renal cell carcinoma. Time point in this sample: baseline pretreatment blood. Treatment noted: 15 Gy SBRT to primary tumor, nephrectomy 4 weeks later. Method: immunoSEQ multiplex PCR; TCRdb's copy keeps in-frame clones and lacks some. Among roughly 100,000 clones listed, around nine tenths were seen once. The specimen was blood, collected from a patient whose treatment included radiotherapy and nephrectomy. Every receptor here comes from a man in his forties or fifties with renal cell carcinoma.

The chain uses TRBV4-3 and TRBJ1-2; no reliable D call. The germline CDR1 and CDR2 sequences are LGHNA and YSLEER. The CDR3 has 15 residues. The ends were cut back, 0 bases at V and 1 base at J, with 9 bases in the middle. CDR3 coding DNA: TGCGCCAGCAGCCAAGAGATCGTAGTTAACTATGGCTACACCTTC. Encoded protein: CASSQEIVVNYGYTF.

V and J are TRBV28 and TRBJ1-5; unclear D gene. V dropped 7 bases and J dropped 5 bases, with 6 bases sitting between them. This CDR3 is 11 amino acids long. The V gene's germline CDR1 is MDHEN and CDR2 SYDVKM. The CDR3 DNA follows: TGTGCCAGCAATCGAGATCAGCCCCAGCATTTT. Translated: CASNRDQPQHF.

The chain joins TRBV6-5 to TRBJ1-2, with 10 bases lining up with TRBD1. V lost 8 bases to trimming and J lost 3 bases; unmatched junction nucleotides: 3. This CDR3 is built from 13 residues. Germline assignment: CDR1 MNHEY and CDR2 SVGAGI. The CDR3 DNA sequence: TGTGCCAGCCGACAGGGGGCCGACTATGGCTACACCTTC. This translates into CASRQGADYGYTF.

CDR3 bases: TGTGCCAGTAGTATAGGTGCGGGATACAATGAGCAGTTCTTC. This gives the protein CASSIGAGYNEQFF. V is TRBV19 and J is TRBJ2-1, with D possibly being TRBD2 (6 bases). The CDR3 spans 14 residues. Trimming cost V 1 base and J 4 bases, with 8 bases left between them. CDR1 is LNHDA, CDR2 SQIVND, per germline (reference sequence). Full variable domain (outside the CDR3, taken from reference TRBV19 and TRBJ2-1): DGGITQSPKYLFRKEGQNVTLSCEQNLNHDAMYWYRQDPGQGLRLIYYSQIVNDFQKGDIAEGYSVSREKKESFPLTVTSAQKNPTAFYLCASSIGAGYNEQFFGPGTRLTVL.

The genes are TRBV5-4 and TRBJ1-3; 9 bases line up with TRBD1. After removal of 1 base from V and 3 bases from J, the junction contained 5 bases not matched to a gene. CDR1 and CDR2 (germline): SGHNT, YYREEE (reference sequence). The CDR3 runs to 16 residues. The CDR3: CASSLSTGGGGNTIYF. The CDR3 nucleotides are TGTGCCAGCAGCTTGTCGACAGGGGGAGGTGGAAACACCATATATTTT.

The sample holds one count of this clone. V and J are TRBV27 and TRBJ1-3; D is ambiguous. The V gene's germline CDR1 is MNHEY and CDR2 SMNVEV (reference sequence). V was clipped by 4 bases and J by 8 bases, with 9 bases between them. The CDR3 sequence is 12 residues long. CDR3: CASSSTNDTIYF. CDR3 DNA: TGTGCCAGCAGTTCGACCAACGACACCATATATTTT.

Written as DNA, the CDR3 is TGTGCCAGCTCACCACGCGCGGACAGGGGAAACACCATATATTTT. Its translation: CASSPRADRGNTIYF. This chain joins TRBV18 and TRBJ1-3; 7 bases fit TRBD1. The CDR3 consists of 15 residues. Germline V gene data show CDR1 as KGHSH and CDR2 as LQKENI. Trimming removed 1 base from V and 4 bases from J; junction bases left unmatched: 4.

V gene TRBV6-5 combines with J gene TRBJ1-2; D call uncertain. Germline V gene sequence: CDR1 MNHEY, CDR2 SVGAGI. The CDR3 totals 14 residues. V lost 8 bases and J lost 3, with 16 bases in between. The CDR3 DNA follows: TGTGCCAGCGCGTCCTGGTCGGCTCACTATGGCTACACCTTC. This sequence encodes CASASWSAHYGYTF.

This CDR3 reads CASRTGVAYNEQFF. Written as DNA, the CDR3 is TGTGCCAGCCGGACAGGAGTCGCCTACAATGAGCAGTTCTTC. The gene calls are TRBV6-1 and TRBJ2-1; 7 nucleotides align to TRBD1. V shed 8 bases and J 2 bases; nucleotides not matched to a gene: 6. Germline CDR1 reads MNHNS; CDR2 reads SASEGT. The CDR3 has 14 amino acids.

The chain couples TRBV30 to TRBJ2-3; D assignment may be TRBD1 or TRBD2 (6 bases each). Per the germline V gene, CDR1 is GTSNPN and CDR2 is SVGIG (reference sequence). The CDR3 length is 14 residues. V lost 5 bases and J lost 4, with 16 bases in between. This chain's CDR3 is CAWQRGVAPDTQYF. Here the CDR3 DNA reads TGTGCCTGGCAGAGGGGGGTGGCCCCAGATACGCAGTATTTT.

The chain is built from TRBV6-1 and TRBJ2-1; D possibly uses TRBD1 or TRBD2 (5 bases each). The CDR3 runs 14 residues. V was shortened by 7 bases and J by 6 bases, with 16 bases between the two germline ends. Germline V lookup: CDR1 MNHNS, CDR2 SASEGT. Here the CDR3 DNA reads TGTGCCAGCACCCCGGGACCCTCCACCAATGAGCAGTTCTTC. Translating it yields CASTPGPSTNEQFF.

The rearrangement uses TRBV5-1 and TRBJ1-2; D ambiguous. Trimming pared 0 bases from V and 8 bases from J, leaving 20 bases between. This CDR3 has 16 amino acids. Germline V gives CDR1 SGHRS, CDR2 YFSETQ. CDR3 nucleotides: TGCGCCAGCAGCTTGGGAGGAAGCGGCGGTGAGGGCGGCTACACCTTC. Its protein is CASSLGGSGGEGGYTF.

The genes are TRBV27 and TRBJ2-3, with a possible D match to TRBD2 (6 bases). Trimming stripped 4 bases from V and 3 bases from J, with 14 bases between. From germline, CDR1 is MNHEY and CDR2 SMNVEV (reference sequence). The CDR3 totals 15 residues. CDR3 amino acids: CASSSLAEGTDTQYF. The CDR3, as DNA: TGTGCCAGCAGTTCCTTAGCGGAGGGAACAGATACGCAGTATTTT.

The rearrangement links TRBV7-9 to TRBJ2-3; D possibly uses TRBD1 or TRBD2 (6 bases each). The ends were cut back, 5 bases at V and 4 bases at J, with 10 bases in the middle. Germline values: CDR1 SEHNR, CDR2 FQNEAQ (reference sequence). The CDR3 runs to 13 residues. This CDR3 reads CASSPEGADTQYF. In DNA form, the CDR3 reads TGTGCCAGCAGCCCGGAGGGGGCAGATACGCAGTATTTT.

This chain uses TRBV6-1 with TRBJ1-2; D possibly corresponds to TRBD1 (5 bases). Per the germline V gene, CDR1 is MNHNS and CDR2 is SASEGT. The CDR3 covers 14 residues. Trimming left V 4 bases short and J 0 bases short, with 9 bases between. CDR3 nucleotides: TGTGCCAGCAGTGCCGCGGGGGCTAACTATGGCTACACCTTC. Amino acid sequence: CASSAAGANYGYTF.

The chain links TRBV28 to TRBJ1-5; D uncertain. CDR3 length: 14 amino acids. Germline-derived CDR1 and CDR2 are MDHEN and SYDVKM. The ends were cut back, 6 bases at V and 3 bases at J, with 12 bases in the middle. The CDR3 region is CASSPAGDNQPQHF. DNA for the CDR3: TGTGCCAGCAGCCCCGCCGGGGACAATCAGCCCCAGCATTTT.

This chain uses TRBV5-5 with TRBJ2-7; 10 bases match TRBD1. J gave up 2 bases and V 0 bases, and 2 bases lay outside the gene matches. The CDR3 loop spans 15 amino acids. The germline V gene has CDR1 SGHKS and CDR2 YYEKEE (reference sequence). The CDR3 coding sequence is TGTGCCAGCAGCTTGGGGACAGGGGGAACCTACGAGCAGTACTTC. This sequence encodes CASSLGTGGTYEQYF.

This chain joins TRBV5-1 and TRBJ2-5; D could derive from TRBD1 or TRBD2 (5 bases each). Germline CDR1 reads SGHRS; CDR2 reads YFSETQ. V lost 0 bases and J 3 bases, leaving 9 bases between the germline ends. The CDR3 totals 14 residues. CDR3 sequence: CASSLALGEETQYF. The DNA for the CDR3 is TGCGCCAGCAGCTTGGCCCTGGGGGAAGAGACCCAGTACTTC.

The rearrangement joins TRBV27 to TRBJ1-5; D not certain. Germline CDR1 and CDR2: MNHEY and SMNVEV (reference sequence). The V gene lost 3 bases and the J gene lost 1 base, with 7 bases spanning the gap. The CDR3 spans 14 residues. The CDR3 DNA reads TGTGCCAGCAGTTTGCACGGAAGCAATCAGCCCCAGCATTTT. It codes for CASSLHGSNQPQHF.

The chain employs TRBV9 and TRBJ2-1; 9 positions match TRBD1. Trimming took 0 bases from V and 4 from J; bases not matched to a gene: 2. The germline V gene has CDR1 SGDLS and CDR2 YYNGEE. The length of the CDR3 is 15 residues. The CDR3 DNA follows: TGTGCCAGCAGCGTAGGGGACAGGGAATACAATGAGCAGTTCTTC. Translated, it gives CASSVGDREYNEQFF. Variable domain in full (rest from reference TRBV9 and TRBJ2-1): DSGVTQTPKHLITATGQRVTLRCSPRSGDLSVYWYQQSLDQGLQFLIQYYNGEERAKGNILERFSAQQFPDLHSELNLSSLELGDSALYFCASSVGDREYNEQFFGPGTRLTVL.

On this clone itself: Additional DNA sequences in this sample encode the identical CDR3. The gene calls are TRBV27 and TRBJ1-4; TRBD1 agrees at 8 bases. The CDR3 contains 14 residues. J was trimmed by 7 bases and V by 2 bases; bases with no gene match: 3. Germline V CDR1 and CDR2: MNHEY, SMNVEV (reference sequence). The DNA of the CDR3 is TGTGCCAGCAGTTTAGACAGGGGAGGTGAAAAACTGTTTTTT. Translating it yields CASSLDRGGEKLFF.

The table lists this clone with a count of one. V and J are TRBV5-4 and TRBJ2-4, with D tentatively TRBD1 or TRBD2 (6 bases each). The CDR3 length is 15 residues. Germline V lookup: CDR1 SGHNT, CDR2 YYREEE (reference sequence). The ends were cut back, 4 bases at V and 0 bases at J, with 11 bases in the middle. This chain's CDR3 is CASSPGARAKNIQYF. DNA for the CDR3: TGTGCCAGCAGCCCGGGGGCTAGAGCCAAAAACATTCAGTACTTC.

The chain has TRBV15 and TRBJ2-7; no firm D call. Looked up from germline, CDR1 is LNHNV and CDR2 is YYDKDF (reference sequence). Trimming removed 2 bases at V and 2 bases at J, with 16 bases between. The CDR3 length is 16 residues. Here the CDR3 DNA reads TGTGCCACCAGCAGATTTGACAACTACAAGCCCTACGAGCAGTACTTC. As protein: CATSRFDNYKPYEQYF. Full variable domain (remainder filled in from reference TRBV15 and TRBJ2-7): DAMVIQNPRYQVTQFGKPVTLSCSQTLNHNVMYWYQQKSSQAPKLLFHYYDKDFNNEADTPDNFQSRRPNTSFCFLDIRSPGLGDTAMYLCATSRFDNYKPYEQYFGPGTRLTVT.

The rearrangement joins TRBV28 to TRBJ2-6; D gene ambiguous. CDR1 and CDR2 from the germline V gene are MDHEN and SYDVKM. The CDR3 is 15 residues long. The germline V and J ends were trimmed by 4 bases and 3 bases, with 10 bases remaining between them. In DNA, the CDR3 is TGTGCCAGCAGTTCCCCGGCGGTTGGGGCCAACGTCCTGACTTTC. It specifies CASSSPAVGANVLTF.

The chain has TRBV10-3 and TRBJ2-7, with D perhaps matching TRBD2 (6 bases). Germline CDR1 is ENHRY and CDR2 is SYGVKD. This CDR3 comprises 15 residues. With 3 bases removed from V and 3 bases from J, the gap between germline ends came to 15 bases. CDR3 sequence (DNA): TGTGCCATCAGTGATTCGGCAGGGAGGTACTACGAGCAGTACTTC. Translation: CAISDSAGRYYEQYF.

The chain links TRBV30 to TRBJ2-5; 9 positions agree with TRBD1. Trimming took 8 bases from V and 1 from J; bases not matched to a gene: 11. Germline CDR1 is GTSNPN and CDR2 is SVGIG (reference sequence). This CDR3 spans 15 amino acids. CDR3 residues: CATHAGTGIQETQYF. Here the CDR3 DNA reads TGTGCCACTCACGCCGGGACAGGGATCCAAGAGACCCAGTACTTC.

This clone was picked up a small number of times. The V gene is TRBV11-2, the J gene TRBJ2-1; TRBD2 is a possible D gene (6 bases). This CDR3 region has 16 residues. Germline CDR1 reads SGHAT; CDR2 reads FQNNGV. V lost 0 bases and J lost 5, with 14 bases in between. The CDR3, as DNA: TGTGCCAGCAGCTTAGATCTGGCGGGGCAGGACAATGAGCAGTTCTTC. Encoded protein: CASSLDLAGQDNEQFF. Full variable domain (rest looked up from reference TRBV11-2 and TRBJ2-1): EAGVAQSPRYKIIEKRQSVAFWCNPISGHATLYWYQQILGQGPKLLIQFQNNGVVDDSQLPKDRFSAERLKGVDSTLKIQPAKLEDSAVYLCASSLDLAGQDNEQFFGPGTRLTVL.

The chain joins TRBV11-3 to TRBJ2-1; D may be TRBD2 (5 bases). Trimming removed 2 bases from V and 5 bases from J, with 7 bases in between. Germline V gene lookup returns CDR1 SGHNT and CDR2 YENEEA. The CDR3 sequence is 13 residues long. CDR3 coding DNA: TGTGCCAGCAGCTTAACTAGGGACAATGAGCAGTTCTTC. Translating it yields CASSLTRDNEQFF.

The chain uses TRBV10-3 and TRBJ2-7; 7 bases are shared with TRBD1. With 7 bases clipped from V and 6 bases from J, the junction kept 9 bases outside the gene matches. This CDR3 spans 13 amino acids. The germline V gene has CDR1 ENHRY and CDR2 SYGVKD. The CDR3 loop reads CAINRQGTSEQYF. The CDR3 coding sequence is TGTGCCATCAACCGACAGGGAACTTCCGAGCAGTACTTC.